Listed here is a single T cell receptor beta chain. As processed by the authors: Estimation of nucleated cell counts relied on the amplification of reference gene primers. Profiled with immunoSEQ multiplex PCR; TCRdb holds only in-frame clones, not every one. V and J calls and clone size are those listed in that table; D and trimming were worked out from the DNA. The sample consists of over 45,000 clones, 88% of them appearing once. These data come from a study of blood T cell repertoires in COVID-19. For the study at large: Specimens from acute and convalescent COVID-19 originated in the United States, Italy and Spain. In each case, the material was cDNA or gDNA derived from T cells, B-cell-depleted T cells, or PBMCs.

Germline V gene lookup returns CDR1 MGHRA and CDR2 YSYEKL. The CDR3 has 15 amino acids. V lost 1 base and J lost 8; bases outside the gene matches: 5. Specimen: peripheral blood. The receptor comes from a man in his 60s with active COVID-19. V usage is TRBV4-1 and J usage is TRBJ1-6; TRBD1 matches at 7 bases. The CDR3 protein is CASSQGQGNHSPLHF. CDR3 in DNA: TGCGCCAGCAGCCAAGGACAGGGAAACCATTCACCCCTCCACTTT.